The TCR beta chain described here comes from a study of blood T cell repertoires in COVID-19. Study in general: Both acute and convalescent COVID-19 samples were obtained from the United States, Italy and Spain.

Method: immunoSEQ multiplex PCR; TCRdb's copy keeps in-frame clones and lacks some. The sample records about 130,000 clones, about nine tenths being singletons. This CDR3 spans 16 amino acids. The germline gives CDR1 SGHAT, CDR2 FQDESV (reference sequence). V lost 5 bases to trimming and J lost 5 bases; unmatched junction nucleotides: 13. Sequencing was carried out using peripheral blood. This chain joins TRBV11-1 and TRBJ2-5, with 8 bases aligning to TRBD1. The TCR originated in a middle-aged man with acute or convalescent COVID-19. The CDR3 region is CASSRGDRGLTETQYF. CDR3 bases: TGTGCCAGCAGCAGAGGAGACAGGGGCTTGACCGAGACCCAGTACTTC. Together with reference TRBV11-1 and TRBJ2-5, the CDR3 gives the full variable domain: EAEVAQSPRYKITEKSQAVAFWCDPISGHATLYWYRQILGQGPELLVQFQDESVVDDSQLPKDRFSAERLKGVDSTLKIQPAELGDSAMYLCASSRGDRGLTETQYFGPGTRLLVL.